This T cell receptor (beta chain) was retrieved from a study of blood T cell repertoires in COVID-19. The wider study: Researchers got acute and convalescent COVID-19 samples from the United States, Italy and Spain. PBMCs, B-cell-depleted T cells, or T cells provided the cDNA or gDNA that made up the material.

It was during active infection that Seattle patients were enrolled and then longitudinally followed. Only in-frame clones appear in the TCRdb table, and some are missing; sequencing was by immunoSEQ multiplex PCR. In the table there are about 180,000 clones, over 80% of which are singletons. The CDR3 contains 15 residues. The germline V gene encodes CDR1 SGHTA and CDR2 FQGTGA. The V and J ends lost 2 bases and 1 base respectively, with 12 bases between them. Sequencing used peripheral blood. The rearrangement uses TRBV7-3 and TRBJ2-7; D not certain. This receptor was obtained from a woman aged 70-85 years with COVID-19, enrolled during active disease. DNA for the CDR3: TGTGCCAGCAGCTTAGAACCCTTAGATTCCTACGAGCAGTACTTC. Its protein is CASSLEPLDSYEQYF.